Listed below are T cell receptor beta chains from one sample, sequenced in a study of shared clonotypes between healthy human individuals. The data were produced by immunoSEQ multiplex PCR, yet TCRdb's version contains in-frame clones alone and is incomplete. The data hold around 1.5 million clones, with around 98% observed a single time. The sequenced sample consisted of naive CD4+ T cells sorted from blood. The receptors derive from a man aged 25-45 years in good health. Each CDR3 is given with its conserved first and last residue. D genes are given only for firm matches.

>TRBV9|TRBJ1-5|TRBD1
TGTGCCAGCAGCGAGGACAGGGCGACTCAGCCCCAGCATTTT
CASSEDRATQPQHF
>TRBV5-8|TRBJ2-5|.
TGTGCCAGCAGCACTGGACTGGATATACAAGAGACCCAGTACTTC
CASSTGLDIQETQYF
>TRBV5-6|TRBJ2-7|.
TGTGCCAGCAGACGAGCCAGAGGGGAGCAGTACTTC
CASRRARGEQYF
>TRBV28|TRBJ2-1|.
TGTGCCAGCAGTGTGCGGTTTAATGAGCAGTTCTTC
CASSVRFNEQFF
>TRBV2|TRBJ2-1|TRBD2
TGTGCCAGCAGTGAAGCGCTTGGGACTACCGGCGATGAGCAGTTCTTC
CASSEALGTTGDEQFF
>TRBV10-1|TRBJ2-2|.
TGCGCCAGCAGCGATGTTGTTGCCGGGGAGCTGTTTTTT
CASSDVVAGELFF
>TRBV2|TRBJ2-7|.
TGTGCCAGCACCGACCGGGACGCTCGCTACGAGCAGTACTTC
CASTDRDARYEQYF
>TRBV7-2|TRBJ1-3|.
TGTGCCAGCAGCCCGTATACAGCAAGGAGGAGCTCTGGAAACACCATATATTTT
CASSPYTARRSSGNTIYF
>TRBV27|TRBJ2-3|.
TGTGCCAGCCCTGGACCCCCTTGGGGGGATACGCAGTATTTT
CASPGPPWGDTQYF
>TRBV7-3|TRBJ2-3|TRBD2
TGTGCCAGCAGCGGACATAGCGGGATAAGCACAGATACGCAGTATTTT
CASSGHSGISTDTQYF
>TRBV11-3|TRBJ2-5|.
TGTGCCAGCAGCTTAGATCAGGGCAGCCAAGAGACCCAGTACTTC
CASSLDQGSQETQYF
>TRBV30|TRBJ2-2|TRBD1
TGTGCCTGGAGTGTTGGGACAGGGGGCCCCGGGGAGCTGTTTTTT
CAWSVGTGGPGELFF
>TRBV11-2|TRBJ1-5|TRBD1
TGTGCCAGCAGCGGACAGGGATTTGGACAGCCCCAGCATTTT
CASSGQGFGQPQHF